This is a list of T cell receptor beta chains from one sample in a study of human T cells and chemical hapten exposure. TCRdb re-called the RACE reads through MiXCR, storing one row per CDR3 protein. The profile covers 95,000 or so distinct CDR3 sequences, with about an eighth appearing a single time and 3.2% taken by the ten largest. Sequenced material: whole blood, taken in connection with sensitization to the hapten diphenylcyclopropenone (DPC). The receptors stem from a woman in her thirties or forties with alopecia areata. Some clones in this sample may be carry-over from other donors' samples. CDR3s include the opening cysteine and the closing phenylalanine or tryptophan. The D gene is left open where the match is weak. Clone size is stated in some rows and not others, as once, few, many or a class when expanded.

>-|-|TRBJ2-3|TRBV14
CASSQLWAPDTQYF
TGTGCCAGCAGCCAACTCTGGGCTCCAGATACGCAGTATTTT
>few|TRBD2|TRBJ2-5|TRBV20-1
CSASPSGGRGQETQYF
TGCAGTGCTAGCCCTTCGGGGGGGCGGGGCCAAGAGACCCAGTACTTC
>-|-|TRBJ2-1|TRBV11-3
CASSKGASGANEQFF
TGTGCCAGCAGCAAGGGGGCCTCGGGGGCCAATGAGCAGTTCTTC
>many|TRBD1|TRBJ1-5|TRBV28
CASRMDRVGNQPQHF
TGTGCCAGCAGAATGGACAGGGTTGGGAATCAGCCCCAGCATTTT
>few|-|TRBJ2-5|TRBV12-3/TRBV12-4
CASRRGGSETQYF
TGTGCCAGCCGTCGTGGCGGGTCGGAGACCCAGTACTTC
>many|TRBD1|TRBJ1-1|TRBV6-1
CATRRGGPGEAFF
TGTGCCACCCGTCGAGGGGGCCCGGGTGAGGCTTTCTTT
>many|TRBD1|TRBJ1-1|TRBV29-1
CSVEEGTGGSSDYMNTEAFF
TGCAGCGTTGAAGAAGGGACAGGGGGTTCCAGCGATTATATGAACACTGAAGCTTTCTTT
>many|TRBD1|TRBJ2-1|TRBV25-1
CASSEVQGAVGEQFF
TGTGCCAGCAGTGAAGTGCAGGGGGCTGTTGGTGAGCAGTTCTTC
>many|-|TRBJ2-1|TRBV6-5
CASSRAGPRSNEQFF
TGTGCCAGCAGTCGGGCGGGACCGAGGAGCAATGAGCAGTTCTTC
>many|-|TRBJ2-5|TRBV27
CARRCQETQYF
TGTGCCCGGCGGTGCCAAGAGACCCAGTACTTC
>-|TRBD1|TRBJ1-2|TRBV20-1
CSARHRQGTSGYTF
TGCAGTGCTAGGCACAGACAGGGGACCAGTGGCTACACCTTC
>-|-|TRBJ1-1|TRBV20-1
CSARVGPGVTEAFF
TGCAGTGCTAGAGTGGGCCCCGGCGTCACTGAAGCTTTCTTT
>many|-|TRBJ2-1|TRBV7-2
CASSLVTNEQFF
TGTGCCAGCAGCTTAGTTACGAATGAGCAGTTCTTC
>-|TRBD1|TRBJ1-1|TRBV7-9
CASSTPQGAGNLGTEAFF
TGTGCCAGCAGCACACCACAGGGGGCTGGAAACTTGGGCACTGAAGCTTTCTTT
>many|-|TRBJ1-1|TRBV5-1
CASSLGSGREAFF
TGCGCCAGCAGCTTGGGGTCGGGTCGAGAAGCTTTCTTT
>many|TRBD1|TRBJ2-2|TRBV12-3/TRBV12-4
CASSPTGQSNTGELFF
TGTGCCAGCAGTCCTACGGGACAGTCGAACACCGGGGAGCTGTTTTTT
>-|-|TRBJ1-1|TRBV3-1
CASSRVNTEAFF
TGTGCCAGCAGCCGGGTGAACACTGAAGCTTTCTTT
>many|-|TRBJ2-1|TRBV7-2
CASSFESYNEQFF
TGTGCCAGCAGCTTCGAGAGCTACAATGAGCAGTTCTTC
>many|-|TRBJ2-7|TRBV29-1
CSVATSYEQYF
TGCAGCGTCGCGACTTCCTACGAGCAGTACTTC
>many|-|TRBJ1-2|TRBV10-2
CASRAPPGTSSGGYTF
TGCGCCAGCAGGGCCCCCCCCGGGACTTCCTCAGGGGGCTACACCTTC
>many|TRBD2|TRBJ2-2|TRBV24-1
CATSDLLGTSGTGELFF
TGTGCCACCAGTGATTTGTTGGGGACTAGCGGCACCGGGGAGCTGTTTTTT
>-|-|TRBJ2-5|TRBV6-1
CASSYRRDLQETQYF
TGTGCCAGCAGTTACCGCCGGGACCTTCAAGAGACCCAGTACTTC
>medium-sized|TRBD2|TRBJ2-3|TRBV4-3
CASSQDGTSGADTQYF
TGCGCCAGCAGCCAAGATGGGACTAGCGGGGCAGATACGCAGTATTTT
>many|-|TRBJ2-6|TRBV5-4
CASSFAQALPGANVLTF
TGTGCCAGCAGCTTCGCGCAGGCCCTCCCTGGGGCCAACGTCCTGACTTTC
>many|TRBD2|TRBJ2-5|TRBV30
CAWKAPSGPQETQYF
TGTGCCTGGAAGGCGCCTAGCGGGCCCCAAGAGACCCAGTACTTC
>many|-|TRBJ2-1|TRBV29-1
CSVHPGADEQFF
TGCAGCGTCCACCCCGGGGCAGATGAGCAGTTCTTC
>few|-|TRBJ2-7|TRBV20-1
CSARVGDHEQYF
TGCAGTGCTAGAGTCGGGGACCACGAGCAGTACTTC
>-|-|TRBJ1-1|TRBV5-1
CVSQPVGPYTEAFF
TGCGTCAGCCAACCAGTCGGTCCCTACACTGAAGCTTTCTTT
>few|-|TRBJ2-7|TRBV6-2/TRBV6-3
CASRGGPGYEQYF
TGTGCCAGCAGAGGAGGCCCGGGCTACGAGCAGTACTTC
>few|-|TRBJ1-5|TRBV6-2/TRBV6-3
CASSSPVGRNQPQHF
TGTGCCAGCAGTTCCCCGGTCGGGAGGAATCAGCCCCAGCATTTT
>few|-|TRBJ2-6|TRBV30
CAWELKGSVSGANVLTF
TGTGCCTGGGAGCTAAAGGGATCCGTCTCTGGGGCCAACGTCCTGACTTTC
>many|-|TRBJ1-6|TRBV11-2
CASSSDRNSPLHF
TGTGCCAGCAGCTCGGACCGAAATTCACCCCTCCACTTT
>few|-|TRBJ2-7|TRBV4-2
CASSPSHGVEYEQYF
TGTGCCAGCAGCCCGTCTCACGGGGTTGAATACGAGCAGTACTTC
>few|TRBD1|TRBJ1-4|TRBV12-5
CASGSGQGESEKLFF
TGTGCTAGTGGTTCAGGACAGGGGGAGAGCGAAAAACTGTTTTTT
>few|-|TRBJ1-6|TRBV20-1
CSASILVGQNNSPLHF
TGCAGTGCTAGTATTTTGGTAGGACAGAATAATTCACCCCTCCACTTT